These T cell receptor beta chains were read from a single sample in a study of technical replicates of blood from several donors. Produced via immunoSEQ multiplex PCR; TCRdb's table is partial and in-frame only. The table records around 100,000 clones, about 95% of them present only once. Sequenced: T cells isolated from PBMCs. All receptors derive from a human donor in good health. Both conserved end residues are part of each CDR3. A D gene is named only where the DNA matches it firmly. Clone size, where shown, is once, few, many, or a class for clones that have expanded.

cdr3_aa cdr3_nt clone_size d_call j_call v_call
CASSASGSEQYF TGTGCCAGCAGCGCTAGCGGGAGCGAGCAGTACTTC NA TRBD2 TRBJ2-7 TRBV7-2
CASSVIVSHNEQFF TGTGCCAGCAGTGTAATAGTTTCCCACAATGAGCAGTTCTTC NA NA TRBJ2-1 TRBV25-1
CASSTGQGRTNYGYTF TGTGCCAGTAGTACCGGACAGGGCAGAACTAACTATGGCTACACCTTC NA TRBD1 TRBJ1-2 TRBV19
CASRLGLADYNEQFF TGCGCCAGCAGATTGGGACTAGCGGATTACAATGAGCAGTTCTTC NA TRBD2 TRBJ2-1 TRBV5-1
CSVAGGSSYEQYF TGCAGCGTTGCAGGCGGGAGCTCCTACGAGCAGTACTTC NA TRBD2 TRBJ2-7 TRBV29-1
CASSLLLAATGELFF TGTGCCAGCAGTTTGTTACTAGCTGCTACCGGGGAGCTGTTTTTT NA NA TRBJ2-2 TRBV28
CASSLGSGQPQHF TGTGCCAGCAGCTTGGGTTCGGGTCAGCCCCAGCATTTT NA NA TRBJ1-5 TRBV5-6
CASSQGSAFNEQYF TGCGCCAGCAGCCAAGGAAGTGCGTTCAACGAGCAGTACTTC NA NA TRBJ2-7 TRBV4-3
CASSYSSAQQETQYF TGTGCCAGCAGTTACTCGAGTGCACAGCAAGAGACCCAGTACTTC NA NA TRBJ2-5 TRBV6-5
CASSLRLVKGNEQFF TGTGCCAGCAGCCTTCGACTAGTTAAAGGCAATGAGCAGTTCTTC NA NA TRBJ2-1 TRBV7-2
CASKSEIRDTQYF TGTGCCAGCAAGTCGGAGATCCGAGATACGCAGTATTTT NA NA TRBJ2-3 TRBV2
CASSEAGGATDTQYF TGTGCCAGCAGTGAAGCGGGAGGGGCCACAGATACGCAGTATTTT NA TRBD2 TRBJ2-3 TRBV6-1
CASSLYTGSNQPQHF TGTGCCAGCAGTTTATACACGGGTAGCAATCAGCCCCAGCATTTT NA NA TRBJ1-5 TRBV27
CASSLGGEQPQHF TGTGCCAGCAGCTTAGGAGGCGAACAGCCCCAGCATTTT once NA TRBJ1-5 TRBV11-3
CASDELAGSADTQYF TGTGCCAGCGACGAACTGGCGGGAAGCGCAGATACGCAGTATTTT NA NA TRBJ2-3 TRBV6-1
CASSYSRLGVYNEQFF TGTGCCAGCAGTTACTCCCGACTCGGTGTCTACAATGAGCAGTTCTTC NA NA TRBJ2-1 TRBV6-5
CASSSGTGNTEAFF TGTGCCAGCAGTTCCGGGACAGGAAACACTGAAGCTTTCTTT NA TRBD1 TRBJ1-1 TRBV2